This TCR beta chain stems from a study of post-analysis software for immune sequencing data. In the study overall: Included courses were relapsing-remitting and secondary progressive multiple sclerosis; progressive-relapsing multiple sclerosis was also included.

Unique molecular identifiers were carried by the TCR beta cDNA libraries. Roughly 510,000 cDNA molecules were recovered from an input of roughly 0.95 to 10 million T cells. TCRdb reprocessed the PCR reads with MiXCR, giving one entry per CDR3 protein. The sample lists about 770,000 distinct CDR3 sequences; about half were seen once. The study's findings and limits: Patients with multiple sclerosis recorded significantly lower normalized Chao1 diversity than controls, the study found. The authors found that F measure strongly co-clustered same-batch samples. Patients used five TRBV segments, including TRBV5-6, TRBV5-1 and TRBV20-1, more often than controls.

CDR1 and CDR2 (germline): SGHTA, FQGTGA. Trimming pared 5 bases from V and 2 bases from J, leaving 20 bases between. The CDR3 totals 17 residues. Notes on this clonotype: What it recognizes is unknown.

The TCR was taken from a girl aged 5-17 years with multiple sclerosis. Source material: blood. This chain connects TRBV7-3 to TRBJ2-3; D is possibly TRBD1 or TRBD2 (7 bases each). The CDR3 DNA is TGTGCCAGCAGCCCCGACAGGGAGGGGGTCATCACAGATACGCAGTATTTT. Translated, it gives CASSPDREGVITDTQYF.